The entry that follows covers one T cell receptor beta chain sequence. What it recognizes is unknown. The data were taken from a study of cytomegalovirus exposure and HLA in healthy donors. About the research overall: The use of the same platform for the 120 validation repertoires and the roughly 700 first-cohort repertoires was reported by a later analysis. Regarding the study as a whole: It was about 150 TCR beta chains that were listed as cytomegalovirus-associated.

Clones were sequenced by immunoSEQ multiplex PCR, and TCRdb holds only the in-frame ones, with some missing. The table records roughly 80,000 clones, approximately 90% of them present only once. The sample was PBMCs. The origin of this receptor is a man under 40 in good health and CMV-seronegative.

The CDR3: CASSPYTGELFF. CDR3 bases: TGTGCCAGCAGTCCCTACACCGGGGAGCTGTTTTTT. The chain carries TRBV28 and TRBJ2-2; D is undetermined. The CDR3 is 12 residues long. The V gene lost 5 bases and the J gene lost 3 bases, with 4 bases spanning the gap. The germline gives CDR1 MDHEN, CDR2 SYDVKM.